One sample yielded the 7 T cell receptor beta chains listed below, sequenced in a study of T cells after yellow fever vaccination. TCRdb re-analysed the 5' RACE reads in MiXCR, keeping a single row per CDR3 protein. Of 120,000 or so distinct CDR3 sequences in the sample, around 9.8% are singletons; the top ten hold roughly 43%. The sequences come from CD8+ T cells sorted from PBMCs, collected on the day of the yellow fever booster vaccination. These receptor sequences come from a man between 18 and 29 years old who received the YFV17D yellow fever vaccine.

CDR3 sequence (DNA): TGTGCCAGCAGCCTCGTGGGCCCCCCGGGGGGGCAGTACTTC. This codes for CASSLVGPPGGQYF. The rearrangement links TRBV12-3 or TRBV12-4 to TRBJ2-7, with 7 bases lining up with TRBD2. The CDR3 spans 14 residues. Trimming removed 6 bases from V and 9 bases from J; junction bases left unmatched: 14.

There are many counts of this clonotype. The CDR3 nucleotides are TGTGCCAGCAGCCCTGGCGGACGGATTTACAATGAGCAGTTCTTC. Amino acids: CASSPGGRIYNEQFF. The rearrangement uses TRBV9 and TRBJ2-1, with D uncertain. Germline V lookup: CDR1 SGDLS, CDR2 YYNGEE. Trimming shortened V by 4 bases and J by 4 bases, and 15 bases separated the two germline ends. This CDR3 has 15 amino acids.

The chain couples TRBV27 to TRBJ2-7, with 10 bases aligning to TRBD1. The CDR3 spans 16 residues. Germline loops: CDR1 MNHEY, CDR2 SMNVEV (reference sequence). V lost 4 bases to trimming and J lost 5 bases; unmatched junction nucleotides: 11. CDR3 region: CASSSSGTGEGDEQYV. The CDR3 DNA reads as TGTGCCAGCAGTTCGTCCGGGACAGGGGAGGGAGACGAGCAGTACGTC.

This clonotype was observed a handful of times. The rearrangement joins TRBV3-2 to TRBJ1-3. TRBV3-2 is reported as a pseudogene. CDR3 length equals 17 residues. CDR3 in amino acids: CASSNNSTRTYGNTIYF. The CDR3 region has the DNA TGTGCCAGCAGCAACAATTCGACAAGAACCTACGGAAACACCATATATTTT.

This clonotype showed up just a few times. This chain links TRBV6-5 with TRBJ1-2; 9 bases are shared with TRBD1. Trimming removed 5 bases from V and 3 bases from J; junction bases left unmatched: 4. CDR3 length equals 14 residues. Germline loops: CDR1 MNHEY, CDR2 SVGAGI. Written as DNA, the CDR3 is TGTGCCAGCAGTCCGACAGGGGGGCACTATGGCTACACCTTC. It encodes CASSPTGGHYGYTF.

This clonotype was counted only a few times. For the CDR3, the DNA is TGTGCCAGCAGCGCCCCCGCCCCTGGGGGGTATAGCTCCTACGAGCAGTACTTC. Amino acid sequence: CASSAPAPGGYSSYEQYF. V is TRBV7-9 and J is TRBJ2-7, with D perhaps matching TRBD2 (6 bases). In germline, CDR1 is SEHNR, CDR2 FQNEAQ (reference sequence). The CDR3 has 18 amino acids. The V and J ends lost 5 bases and 0 bases respectively, with 23 bases between them.

This chain uses TRBV29-1 with TRBJ2-6, with 8 positions matching TRBD1. The V gene's germline CDR1 is SQVTM and CDR2 ANQGSEA. The V and J ends lost 6 bases and 0 bases, in that order; junction bases with no gene match: 4. The length of the CDR3 is 15 residues. The CDR3 reads CSVRTGRSGANVLTF. CDR3 coding DNA: TGCAGCGTGCGGACAGGGCGCTCTGGGGCCAACGTCCTGACTTTC.